Shown below are 21 T cell receptor beta chains from a single sample sequenced in a study of cytomegalovirus exposure and HLA in healthy donors. The PCR had 60 Vbeta and 13 Jbeta primers. TCRdb's copy holds only in-frame clones and misses some; the assay was immunoSEQ multiplex PCR. The table has around 200,000 clones, about four fifths seen once. Specimen: PBMCs. The receptors were gathered from a man aged 40-49 years in good health and CMV-seropositive.

The genes are TRBV6-5 and TRBJ2-3; 7 nucleotides align to TRBD1. The CDR3 spans 16 residues. The germline gives CDR1 MNHEY, CDR2 SVGAGI. The ends lost 0 bases at V and 1 base at J; junction bases unmatched: 4. The CDR3 here is CASSYSSGTGTDTQYF. CDR3 DNA: TGTGCCAGCAGTTACTCTTCCGGGACAGGCACAGATACGCAGTATTTT.

V gene TRBV27 combines with J gene TRBJ2-7, with 9 bases aligning to TRBD1. With V trimmed by 3 bases and J by 5 bases, 2 bases remained unmatched. This CDR3 is built from 13 residues. Germline V gene data show CDR1 as MNHEY and CDR2 as SMNVEV (reference sequence). The CDR3 DNA sequence: TGTGCCAGCAGTTTGGGACAGGGCCACGAGCAGTACGTC. Its protein product is CASSLGQGHEQYV.

The genes are TRBV5-4 and TRBJ2-1, with D possibly TRBD2 on 6 matching bases. The V gene's germline CDR1 is SGHNT and CDR2 YYREEE (reference sequence). CDR3 length: 16 residues. Trimming took off 0 bases at V and 4 bases at J, with 14 bases between the two ends. The CDR3 is CASSLAGLVNYNEQFF. The CDR3 DNA reads TGTGCCAGCAGCTTGGCGGGACTGGTAAATTACAATGAGCAGTTCTTC.

This chain links TRBV15 with TRBJ1-2; 7 bases fit TRBD1. CDR3 length equals 15 residues. Germline CDR1 LNHNV, CDR2 YYDKDF (reference sequence). V gave up 1 base and J gave up 2 bases; unmatched junction bases: 4. The DNA of the CDR3 is TGTGCCACCAGCAGAGTGTCACAGGGGAACTATGGCTACACCTTC. Translated: CATSRVSQGNYGYTF.

In DNA, the CDR3 is TGCGCCAGCAGTGATCTCCTAGCTAGGAATGAGCAGTTCTTC. It codes for CASSDLLARNEQFF. The V call is TRBV10-1, the J call TRBJ2-1; the D gene is possibly TRBD2 (5 bases). The ends were cut back, 3 bases at V and 7 bases at J, with 13 bases in the middle. There are 14 residues in the CDR3. The V gene's germline CDR1 is WNHNN and CDR2 SYGVQD (reference sequence).

This chain uses TRBV5-6 with TRBJ2-4, with D possibly TRBD2 on 5 matching bases. The CDR3 is made up of 17 amino acids. Germline CDR1 is SGHDT and CDR2 is YYEEEE. V was shortened by 0 bases and J by 4 bases, with 17 bases between the two germline ends. The CDR3 DNA is TGTGCCAGCAGCTTGGAGTTCGGGGAACTCGAGAAAAACATTCAGTACTTC. Protein sequence: CASSLEFGELEKNIQYF.

The J gene is TRBJ2-6, the V gene TRBV19, with a weak D call TRBD1 (5 bases). There are 17 residues in the CDR3. Germline assignment: CDR1 LNHDA and CDR2 SQIVND (reference sequence). Deletions cut 0 bases from V and 3 bases from J, with 12 bases between. CDR3: CASSIDTQGYGANVLTF. Written as DNA, the CDR3 is TGTGCCAGTAGTATAGATACGCAGGGATATGGGGCCAACGTCCTGACTTTC.

V is TRBV5-5 and J is TRBJ1-2; the D is unclear. The CDR3 loop spans 14 amino acids. V was trimmed by 0 bases and J by 4 bases, leaving 10 bases between them. The germline V gene encodes CDR1 SGHKS and CDR2 YYEKEE (reference sequence). CDR3 bases: TGTGCCAGCAGCTTGGCCGGTGGGCTCTATGGCTACACCTTC. Its protein is CASSLAGGLYGYTF.

This clone was recorded a few times. The chain recombines TRBV5-6 with TRBJ2-6; the match to TRBD1 covers 10 bases. Per germline, CDR1 SGHDT and CDR2 YYEEEE. CDR3 size: 18 residues. The ends lost 2 bases at V and 1 base at J; junction bases unmatched: 6. The CDR3 DNA is TGTGCCAGCAGCTTACTGGGACAGGGGCTGTCTGGGGCCAACGTCCTGACTTTC. Amino acids: CASSLLGQGLSGANVLTF.

The chain carries TRBV7-9 and TRBJ2-7, with TRBD2 matching over 9 bases. The germline V gene encodes CDR1 SEHNR and CDR2 FQNEAQ (reference sequence). Trimming at V came to 3 bases and at J to 5 bases, leaving 8 bases not matched to a gene. The CDR3 runs 15 residues. CDR3: CASSLRLAGYHEQYF. Written as DNA, the CDR3 is TGTGCCAGCAGCTTGAGGCTAGCGGGATACCACGAGCAGTACTTC.

The V and J genes are TRBV5-1 and TRBJ1-5; tentatively, D is TRBD1 (5 bases). V lost 4 bases, J lost 0 bases, and 14 bases lay in between. The CDR3 covers 16 residues. Looked up from germline, CDR1 is SGHRS and CDR2 is YFSETQ. The CDR3 coding sequence is TGCGCCAGCAGCCGTAACAGGACCTCTAGCAATCAGCCCCAGCATTTT. Protein: CASSRNRTSSNQPQHF.

This chain joins TRBV6-1 and TRBJ2-7; 7 nucleotides align to TRBD1. J lost 4 bases, V lost 5 bases, and 2 bases had no gene match. Per the germline V gene, CDR1 is MNHNS and CDR2 is SASEGT. This CDR3 contains 12 residues. CDR3 in DNA: TGTGCCAGCAGTAAGGGACAGTACGAGCAGTACGTC. It codes for CASSKGQYEQYV.

The V gene is TRBV6-6, the J gene TRBJ1-5; D is unresolved. The CDR3 sequence is 12 residues long. In germline, CDR1 is MNHNY, CDR2 SVGAGI (reference sequence). V shed 6 bases and J shed 7 bases, with 10 bases lying between them. This CDR3 is CASRTGEQPQHF. The CDR3 nucleotides are TGTGCCAGCAGGACCGGGGAACAGCCCCAGCATTTT.

The chain carries TRBV28 and TRBJ1-2; 7 bases are shared with TRBD1. The CDR3 has 12 residues. V dropped 4 bases and J dropped 8; count of bases not matched to a gene: 4. Germline CDR1 and CDR2: MDHEN and SYDVKM. The CDR3: CASSSPGQGYTF. CDR3 bases: TGTGCCAGCAGTTCTCCGGGACAGGGCTACACCTTC.

DNA of the CDR3: TGTGCCAGCAGTTACACCGGGACTAAAGAAAACATTCAGTACTTC. It encodes CASSYTGTKENIQYF. This chain joins TRBV6-5 and TRBJ2-4; 7 bases agree with TRBD2. Trimming took 2 bases from V and 5 from J; bases not matched to a gene: 6. CDR1 MNHEY and CDR2 SVGAGI come from the germline V gene. The CDR3 sequence is 15 residues long.

This chain uses TRBV27 with TRBJ1-1; tentative D call: TRBD1 (5 bases). The CDR3 length is 14 residues. The V gene's germline CDR1 is MNHEY and CDR2 SMNVEV (reference sequence). The V end was cut by 7 bases, the J end by 4 bases, with 16 bases between. The CDR3 DNA reads TGTGCCAGCACCTCCCTCAACAGGCTCACTGAAGCTTTCTTT. The encoded protein is CASTSLNRLTEAFF.

The V gene is TRBV19, the J gene TRBJ2-1, with a weak D call TRBD1 (5 bases). The CDR3 loop spans 15 amino acids. Trimming pared 4 bases from V and 1 base from J, leaving 11 bases between. Germline V gene lookup returns CDR1 LNHDA and CDR2 SQIVND (reference sequence). The CDR3 bases are TGTGCCAGTAGTAGGGGCGGAGCGTCCTACAATGAGCAGTTCTTC. Translation gives CASSRGGASYNEQFF.

This chain uses TRBV6-5 with TRBJ1-2; possible D gene TRBD1, 6 bases. In germline, CDR1 is MNHEY, CDR2 SVGAGI. V was clipped by 2 bases and J by 7 bases, with 8 bases between them. CDR3 length: 12 residues. The CDR3 DNA reads as TGTGCCAGCAGTTACACAGGGTCTGGCTACACCTTC. It is translated as CASSYTGSGYTF.

The gene calls are TRBV11-1 and TRBJ1-4; D gene unclear. There are 15 residues in the CDR3. In germline, CDR1 is SGHAT, CDR2 FQDESV (reference sequence). Trimming stripped 5 bases from V and 8 bases from J, with 18 bases between. The DNA for the CDR3 is TGTGCCAGCAGCGCTCGAGAGGAACGTAGGGAAAAACTGTTTTTT. It encodes CASSAREERREKLFF.

Here the CDR3 DNA reads TGCGCCAGCAGTAAGGGGACTAGCGGATACCAAGAGACCCAGTACTTC. Encoded protein: CASSKGTSGYQETQYF. V and J are TRBV5-1 and TRBJ2-5; 11 bases map to TRBD2. With V trimmed by 5 bases and J by 0 bases, 6 bases remained unmatched. The CDR3 extends over 16 amino acids. Per germline, CDR1 SGHRS and CDR2 YFSETQ.

The chain has TRBV23-1 and TRBJ2-7; TRBD2 matches at 13 bases. TRBV23-1 is identified as an open reading frame with a role that is uncertain. This CDR3 comprises 16 residues. Losses at the gene ends were 4 bases for V and 3 bases for J; bases not matched to a gene: 6. The CDR3 DNA follows: TGCGCCAGCAGTCCCAAAGGGACTAGCGGGAACTACGAGCAGTACTTC. Translation gives CASSPKGTSGNYEQYF.